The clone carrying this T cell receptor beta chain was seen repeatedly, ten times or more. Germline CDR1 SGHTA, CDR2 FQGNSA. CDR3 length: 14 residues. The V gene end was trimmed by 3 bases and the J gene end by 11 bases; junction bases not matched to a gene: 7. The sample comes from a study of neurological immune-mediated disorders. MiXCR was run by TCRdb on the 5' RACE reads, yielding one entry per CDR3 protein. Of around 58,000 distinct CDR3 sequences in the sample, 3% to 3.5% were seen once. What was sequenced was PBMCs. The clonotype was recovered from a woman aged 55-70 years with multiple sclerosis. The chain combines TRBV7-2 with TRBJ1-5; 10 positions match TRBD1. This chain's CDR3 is CASSLTGGGGAQHF. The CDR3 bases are TGTGCCAGCAGCTTGACAGGGGGCGGCGGGGCCCAGCATTTT.